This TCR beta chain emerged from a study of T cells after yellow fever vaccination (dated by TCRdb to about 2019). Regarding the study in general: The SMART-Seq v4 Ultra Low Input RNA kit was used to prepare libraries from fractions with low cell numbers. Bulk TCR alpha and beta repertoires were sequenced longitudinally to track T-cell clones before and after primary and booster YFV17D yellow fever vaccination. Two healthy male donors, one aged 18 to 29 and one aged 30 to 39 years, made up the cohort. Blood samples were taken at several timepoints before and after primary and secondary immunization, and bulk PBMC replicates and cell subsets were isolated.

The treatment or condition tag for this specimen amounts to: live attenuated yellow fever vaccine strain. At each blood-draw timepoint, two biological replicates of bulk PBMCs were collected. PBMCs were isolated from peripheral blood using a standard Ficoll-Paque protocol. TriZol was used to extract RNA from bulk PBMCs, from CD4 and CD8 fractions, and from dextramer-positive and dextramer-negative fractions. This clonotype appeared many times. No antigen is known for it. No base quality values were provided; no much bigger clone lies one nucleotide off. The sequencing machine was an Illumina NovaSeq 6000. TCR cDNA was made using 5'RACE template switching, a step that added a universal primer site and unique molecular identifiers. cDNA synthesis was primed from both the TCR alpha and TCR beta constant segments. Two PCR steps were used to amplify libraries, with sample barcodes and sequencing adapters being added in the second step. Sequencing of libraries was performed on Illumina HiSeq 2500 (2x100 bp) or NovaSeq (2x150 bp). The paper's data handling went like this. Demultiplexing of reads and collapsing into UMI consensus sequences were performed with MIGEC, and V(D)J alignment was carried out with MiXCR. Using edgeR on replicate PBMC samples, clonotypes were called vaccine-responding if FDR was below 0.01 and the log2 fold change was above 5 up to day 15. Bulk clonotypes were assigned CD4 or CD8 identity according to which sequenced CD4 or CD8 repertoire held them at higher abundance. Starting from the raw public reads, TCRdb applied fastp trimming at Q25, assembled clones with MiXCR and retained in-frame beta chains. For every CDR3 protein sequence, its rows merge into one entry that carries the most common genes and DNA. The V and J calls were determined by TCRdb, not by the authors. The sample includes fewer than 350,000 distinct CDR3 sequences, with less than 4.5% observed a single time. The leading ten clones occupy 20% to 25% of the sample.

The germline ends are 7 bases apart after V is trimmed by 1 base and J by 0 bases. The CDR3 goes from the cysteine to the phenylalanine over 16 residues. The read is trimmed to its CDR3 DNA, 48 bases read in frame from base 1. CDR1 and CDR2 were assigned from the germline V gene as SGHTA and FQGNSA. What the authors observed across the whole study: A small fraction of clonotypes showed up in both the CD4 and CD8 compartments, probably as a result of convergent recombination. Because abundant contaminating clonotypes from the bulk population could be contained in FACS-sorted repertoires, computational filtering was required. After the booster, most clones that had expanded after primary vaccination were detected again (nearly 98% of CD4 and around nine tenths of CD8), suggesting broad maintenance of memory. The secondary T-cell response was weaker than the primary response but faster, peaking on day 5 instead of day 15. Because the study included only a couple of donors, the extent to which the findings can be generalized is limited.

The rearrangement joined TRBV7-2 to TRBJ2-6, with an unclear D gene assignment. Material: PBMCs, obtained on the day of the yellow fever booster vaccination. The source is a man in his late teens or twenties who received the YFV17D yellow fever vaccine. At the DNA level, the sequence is TGTGCCAGCAGCTTAGGGGCCAACTCTGGGGCCAACGTCCTGACTTTC. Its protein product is CASSLGANSGANVLTF.